These T cell receptor beta chains were read from a single sample in a study of regulatory T cells in long-lasting Graves disease. TCRdb re-derived calls from the multiplex PCR reads in MiXCR, one entry per CDR3 protein. The sample carries 400,000 to 500,000 distinct CDR3 sequences, 16% recorded once. This sample was also put to use in a study of T cells in Graves' hyperthyroidism and ophthalmopathy.

This sample comprised peripheral blood mononuclear cells (PBMCs), obtained at new diagnosis, from a patient treated with antithyroid drugs. These TCRs come from a woman aged 30 to 39 with Graves disease. Both conserved end residues are part of each CDR3. A D gene is named only where the DNA matches it firmly. Clone size appears in some rows only: once, few, many, or a class for an expanded clone.

>TRBV5-1|-|many|TRBJ2-7
CASRLTLPQKQYF
TGCGCCAGCAGACTGACTCTTCCCCAAAAGCAGTACTTC
>TRBV20-1|-|many|TRBJ2-7
CSAPRNGYSYEQYF
TGCAGTGCCCCGCGCAACGGTTACTCCTACGAGCAGTACTTC
>TRBV28|-|-|TRBJ2-3
CASSLGGGALADTQYF
TGTGCCAGCAGCTTAGGAGGGGGGGCGCTTGCAGATACGCAGTATTTT
>TRBV7-8|-|-|TRBJ2-7
CASSYQGYRPYEQYF
TGTGCCAGCAGCTACCAGGGTTATAGGCCCTACGAGCAGTACTTC
>TRBV20-1|TRBD2|-|TRBJ2-7
CSTGRGGFSSYEQYF
TGCAGTACCGGAAGGGGAGGGTTCAGCTCCTACGAGCAGTACTTC
>TRBV6-5|-|-|TRBJ2-7
CASSYSPSSYERYF
TGTGCCAGCAGTTACTCGCCGAGCTCCTACGAGCGGTACTTC
>TRBV29-1|TRBD1|few|TRBJ1-2
CSVPSDRGGGTF
TGCAGCGTCCCTTCGGACAGGGGCGGCGGCACCTTC
>TRBV7-9|-|-|TRBJ2-2
CASSHLRTSLIRELFF
TGTGCCAGCAGCCACCTGCGGACTTCCCTAATCCGGGAGCTGTTTTTT
>TRBV19|-|few|TRBJ1-2
CATSPFSGEGAYGYTF
TGTGCCACCTCCCCCTTCTCAGGGGAAGGGGCCTATGGCTACACCTTC
>TRBV20-1|TRBD1|-|TRBJ2-2
CSATGTGWTTGELFF
TGCAGTGCTACCGGGACAGGGTGGACGACCGGGGAGCTGTTTTTT
>TRBV10-1|TRBD2|-|TRBJ2-3
CASSETSGSTQYF
TGCGCCAGCAGTGAGACTAGCGGGAGTACGCAGTATTTT
>TRBV7-9|-|many|TRBJ2-4
CASSPTTGRAKNIQYF
TGTGCCAGCAGCCCGACAACGGGGAGGGCCAAAAACATTCAGTACTTC
>TRBV7-8|-|few|TRBJ1-6
CASSWTLSNDSPLHF
TGTGCCAGCAGCTGGACTCTCTCGAACGATTCACCCCTCCACTTT
>TRBV28|-|once|TRBJ2-7
CASSFIGDYEQYF
TGTGCCAGCAGTTTTATAGGGGACTACGAGCAGTACTTC
>TRBV20-1|-|few|TRBJ2-1
CSARVGGGSYNEQFF
TGCAGTGCTAGAGTCGGCGGTGGCTCCTACAATGAGCAGTTCTTC
>TRBV27|-|-|TRBJ2-4
CASSINRADDIQYF
TGTGCCAGCAGCATAAACAGGGCGGATGACATTCAGTACTTC
>TRBV7-2|TRBD2|-|TRBJ2-2
CASSLDSGRAPDTGELFF
TGTGCCAGCAGCTTAGATAGCGGGAGGGCCCCGGACACCGGGGAGCTGTTTTTT
>TRBV19|TRBD2|many|TRBJ2-3
CASTRTSITDTQYF
TGTGCCAGTACCCGGACTAGCATTACAGATACGCAGTATTTT
>TRBV6-5|-|-|TRBJ1-1
CASNYFLTGGTTEAFF
TGTGCCAGCAATTACTTCCTTACGGGGGGGACCACTGAAGCTTTCTTT
>TRBV28|-|many|TRBJ2-1
CASSLSASWNEQFF
TGTGCCAGCAGTTTATCTGCTAGCTGGAATGAGCAGTTCTTC
>TRBV7-9|-|few|TRBJ2-7
CASSALGARSYEQYF
TGTGCCAGCAGCGCCCTCGGGGCAAGATCCTACGAGCAGTACTTC
>TRBV6-2/TRBV6-3|-|few|TRBJ2-3
CASSPGLGGTDTQYF
TGTGCCAGCAGTCCAGGACTCGGAGGAACGGATACGCAGTATTTT
>TRBV11-2|-|many|TRBJ1-2
CASSLDTSGGRGYTF
TGTGCCAGCAGCTTAGATACCTCTGGGGGCCGTGGCTACACCTTC